These 2 T cell receptor beta chains came from one sample sequenced in a study of pediatric ulcerative colitis. Rectal tissue came from one to two pinch biopsies taken at colonoscopy. Sequencing was performed with immunoSEQ multiplex PCR; in TCRdb, only in-frame clones are kept and a portion is missing. The table lists roughly 23,000 clones, approximately 74% of them singletons. The sequencing sample was made of gut tissue. These receptors were obtained from a boy between 5 and 17 years old with severe ulcerative colitis.

The chain has TRBV18 and TRBJ1-2; TRBD1 matches 9 bases. Germline V gene lookup returns CDR1 KGHSH and CDR2 LQKENI. With 3 bases clipped from V and 8 bases from J, the junction kept 10 bases outside the gene matches. CDR3 size: 15 residues. CDR3 DNA: TGTGCCAGCTCACCGGGACAGGGTTCCTTAGGCGGCTACACCTTC. As protein: CASSPGQGSLGGYTF.

V is TRBV29-1 and J is TRBJ1-4; D is ambiguous. CDR1 SQVTM and CDR2 ANQGSEA come from the germline V gene. The CDR3 runs to 13 residues. Trimming removed 1 base at V and 7 bases at J, with 10 bases between. The CDR3: CSVEAESGEKLFF. The CDR3 DNA is TGCAGCGTTGAAGCCGAGTCAGGTGAAAAACTGTTTTTT. The full variable domain, completed using reference TRBV29-1 and TRBJ1-4, is SAVISQKPSRDICQRGTSLTIQCQVDSQVTMMFWYRQQPGQSLTLIATANQGSEATYESGFVIDKFPISRPNLTFSTLTVSNMSPEDSSIYLCSVEAESGEKLFFGSGTQLSVL.